The clone carrying this T cell receptor (beta chain) ranks as medium-sized. Its antigen remains unknown. Unique molecular identifiers were incorporated into the prepared TCRbeta library. MiXCR, run by TCRdb on the PCR reads, gives a single entry per CDR3 protein. Among more than 5,000 distinct CDR3 sequences listed, 16% were seen once. The record originates from a study of T-cell reconstitution after alpha-beta-depleted transplantation in children. The study's findings and limits: When one year had passed after transplant, most T-cell counts and diversity came from newly produced T cells. Several hundred expanded graft clones reportedly supplied alpha-beta T cells about two months after transplant. It was surviving recipient T cells and thymic progenitors that gave some patients high TCRbeta diversity at day 60.

Trimming shortened V by 2 bases and J by 9 bases, and 16 bases separated the two germline ends. Germline loops: CDR1 SGDLS, CDR2 YYNGEE. The CDR3 sequence is 14 residues long. Sequenced here: PBMCs, sampled before TCRalphabeta/CD19-depleted stem cell transplant. The clonotype comes from a boy younger than 10 with acute lymphoblastic leukemia, due to receive a stem cell transplant. The V and J genes are TRBV9 and TRBJ2-3, with D possibly being TRBD1 or TRBD2 (5 bases each). CDR3 amino acids: CASSVPGPHGTQYF. CDR3 bases: TGTGCCAGCAGCGTCCCGGGACCCCACGGGACGCAGTATTTT.